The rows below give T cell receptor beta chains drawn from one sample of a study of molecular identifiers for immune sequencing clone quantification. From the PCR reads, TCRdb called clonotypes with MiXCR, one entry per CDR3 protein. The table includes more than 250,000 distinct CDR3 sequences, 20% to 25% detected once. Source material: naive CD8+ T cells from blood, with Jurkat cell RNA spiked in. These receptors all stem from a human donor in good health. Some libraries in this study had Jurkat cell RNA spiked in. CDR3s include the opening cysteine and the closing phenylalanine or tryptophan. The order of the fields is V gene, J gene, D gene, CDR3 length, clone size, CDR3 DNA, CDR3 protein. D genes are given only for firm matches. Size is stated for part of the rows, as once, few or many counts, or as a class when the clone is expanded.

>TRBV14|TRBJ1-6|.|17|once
TGTGCCAGCAGCCAATTCAGGACGAGCCCTTATAATTCACCCCTCCACTTT
CASSQFRTSPYNSPLHF
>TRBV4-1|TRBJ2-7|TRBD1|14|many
TGCGCCAGCAGCCAAGAGATCGGCGAGACAGGGGAAGACTTC
CASSQEIGETGEDF
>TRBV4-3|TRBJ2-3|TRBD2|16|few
TGCGCCAGCAGCCAAGATCGGGGGGAGCTCACAGATACGCAGTATTTT
CASSQDRGELTDTQYF
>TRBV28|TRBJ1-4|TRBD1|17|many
TGTGCCAGCAGTTTTGACCCAACCGGGACAGGGAATGAAAAACTGTTTTTT
CASSFDPTGTGNEKLFF
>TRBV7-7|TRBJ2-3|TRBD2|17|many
TGTGCCAGCAGCTTAGGCCTAGCGGGGATAACCACAGATACGCAGTATTTT
CASSLGLAGITTDTQYF
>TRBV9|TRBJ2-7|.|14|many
TGTGCCAGCAGCGTAGGGGCCGAAGGGTACGAGCAGTACTTC
CASSVGAEGYEQYF
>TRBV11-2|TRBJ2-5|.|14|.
TGTGCCAGCAGCTCCTACAGGGCCCAAGAGACCCAGTACTTC
CASSSYRAQETQYF
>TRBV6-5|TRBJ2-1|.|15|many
TGTGCCAGCAGTTACGAAAGGGGCGCCTACAATGAGCAGTTCTTC
CASSYERGAYNEQFF
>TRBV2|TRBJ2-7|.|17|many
TGTGCCAGCAGTGAAGTCGCCGGCACCCCAGGAGGGTACGAGCAGTACTTC
CASSEVAGTPGGYEQYF
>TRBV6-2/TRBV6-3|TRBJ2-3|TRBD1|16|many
TGTGCCAGCAGTTCCCCGAGGACAGGACTCACAGATACGCAGTATTTT
CASSSPRTGLTDTQYF
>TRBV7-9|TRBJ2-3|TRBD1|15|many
TGTGCCAGCAGCAAGGGGGCGTCGAGTACAGATACGCAGTATTTT
CASSKGASSTDTQYF
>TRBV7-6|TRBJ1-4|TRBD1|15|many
TGTGCCAGCAGCCTCCTACAGGGGTTGCGGGAAAAACTGTTTTTT
CASSLLQGLREKLFF
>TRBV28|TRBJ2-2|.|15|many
TGTGCCAGCAGCCTTAGGGGTCTGAACACCGGGGAGCTGTTTTTT
CASSLRGLNTGELFF
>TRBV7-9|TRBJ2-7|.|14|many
TGTGCCAGCAGCCCGGCTGAACGGGGCTACGAGCAGTACTTC
CASSPAERGYEQYF
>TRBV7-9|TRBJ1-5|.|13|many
TGTGCCAGCACCCGTGGGGGCAATCAGCCCCAGCATTTT
CASTRGGNQPQHF
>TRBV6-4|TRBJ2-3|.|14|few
TGTGCCAGCAGTGAGGCAGGTATCACAGATACGCAGTATTTT
CASSEAGITDTQYF
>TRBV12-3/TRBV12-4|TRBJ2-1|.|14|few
TGTGCCAGCCGTTCTAAGAGCCTGAACAATGAGCAGTTCTTC
CASRSKSLNNEQFF
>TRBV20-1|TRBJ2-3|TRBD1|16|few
TGCAGTGCTAGAGATCTAGGGGGCTCTAGCACAGATACGCAGTATTTT
CSARDLGGSSTDTQYF
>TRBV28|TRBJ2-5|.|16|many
TGTGCCAGCAGTTTAGTCTTAGGGTCGGGACAAGAGACCCAGTACTTC
CASSLVLGSGQETQYF
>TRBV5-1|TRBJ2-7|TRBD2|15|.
TGCGCCAGCAGCCCAGCGTGGGGGGGGGGTTACGAGCGGTACTTC
CASSPAWGGGYERYF
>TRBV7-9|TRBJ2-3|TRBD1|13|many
TGTGCCGGACAGGGGAGCTACACAGATACGCAGTATTTT
CAGQGSYTDTQYF
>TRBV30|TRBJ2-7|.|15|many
TGTGCCTGGACTTCAGGCATCGGGATGTTGTACGAGCAGTACTTC
CAWTSGIGMLYEQYF
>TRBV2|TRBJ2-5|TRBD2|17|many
TGTGCCAGCAGTGAAGACGTAGCGGGAGGCCTCCAAGAGACCCAGTACTTC
CASSEDVAGGLQETQYF
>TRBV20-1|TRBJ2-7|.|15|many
TGCAGTGCTACCCTCCGGGCGGGCAGCTCCTACGAGCAGTACTTC
CSATLRAGSSYEQYF
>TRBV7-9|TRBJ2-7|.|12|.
TGTGCCAGCAGCCACCTCAACTACGAGCAGTACTTC
CASSHLNYEQYF
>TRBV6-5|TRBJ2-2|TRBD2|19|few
TGTGCCAGCAGTTATCTTGGGGCGCTAGCGGGAGGGCCGGGCGGGGAGCTGTTTTTT
CASSYLGALAGGPGGELFF
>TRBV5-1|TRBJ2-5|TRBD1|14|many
TGCGCCAGCAGCCCGGACAGGACCTGGGAGACCCAGTACTTC
CASSPDRTWETQYF
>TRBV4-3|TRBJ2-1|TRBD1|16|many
TGCGCCAGCAGCCAAGGGACAGGGGCGGTAGTGAATGAGCAGTTCTTC
CASSQGTGAVVNEQFF
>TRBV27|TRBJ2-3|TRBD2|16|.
TGTGCCAGCAGTTTAAGGGCTAGCGGGATCCCAGATACGCAGTATTTT
CASSLRASGIPDTQYF
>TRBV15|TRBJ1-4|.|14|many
TGTGCCACCAATACAGGGCCCATCAATGAAAAACTGTTTTTT
CATNTGPINEKLFF
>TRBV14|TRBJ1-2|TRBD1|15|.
TGTGCCAGCAGCCAAGGCGGCGGGACAGGAGTACCCTACACCTTC
CASSQGGGTGVPYTF
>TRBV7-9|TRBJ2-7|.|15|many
TGTGCCAGCAGCTTAGCGGCAGGGCGACCCTACGAGCAGTACTTC
CASSLAAGRPYEQYF
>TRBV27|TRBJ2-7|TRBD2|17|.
TGTGCCAGCAGTTTAACTAGCGGGAGGAATTACTACTACGAGCAGTACTTC
CASSLTSGRNYYYEQYF
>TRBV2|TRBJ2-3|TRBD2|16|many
TGTGCCAGCAGTCCCGGGACTAGCGGACTCACAGATACGCAGTATTTT
CASSPGTSGLTDTQYF
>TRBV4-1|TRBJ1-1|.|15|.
TGCGCCAGCAGCCAATTCAGCAGGGGAGGAACTGAAGCTTTCTTT
CASSQFSRGGTEAFF
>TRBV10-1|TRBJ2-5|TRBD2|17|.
TGCGCCAACACAGACGAGGGACTAGCGGGATCGGGAGAGACCCAGTACTTC
CANTDEGLAGSGETQYF